The source of this T cell receptor beta chain is a study of T-cell memory formation after mild COVID-19. The trim removed 4 bases at V and 9 bases at J, leaving 10 bases unmatched. This CDR3 is built from 15 residues. The germline V gene encodes CDR1 SGHTA and CDR2 FQGNSA. Each CDR3 protein gets one entry after TCRdb re-called the 5' RACE reads with MiXCR. Altogether 550,000 to 600,000 distinct CDR3 sequences are present, 15% to 20% being singletons, with the ten largest covering roughly 7.7%. This TCR came from an adult woman who had mild COVID-19 (a few samples of this study predate the infection). Cell type and time point are not known. This chain joins TRBV7-2 and TRBJ2-1, with 9 bases aligning to TRBD2. The sequenced material came from PBMCs or a T cell subset sorted from them (not recorded which). The CDR3 DNA reads as TGTGCCAGCAGCTCAGGGGGGGGACTAGCTGTTGAGCAGTTCTTC. It translates to CASSSGGGLAVEQFF.